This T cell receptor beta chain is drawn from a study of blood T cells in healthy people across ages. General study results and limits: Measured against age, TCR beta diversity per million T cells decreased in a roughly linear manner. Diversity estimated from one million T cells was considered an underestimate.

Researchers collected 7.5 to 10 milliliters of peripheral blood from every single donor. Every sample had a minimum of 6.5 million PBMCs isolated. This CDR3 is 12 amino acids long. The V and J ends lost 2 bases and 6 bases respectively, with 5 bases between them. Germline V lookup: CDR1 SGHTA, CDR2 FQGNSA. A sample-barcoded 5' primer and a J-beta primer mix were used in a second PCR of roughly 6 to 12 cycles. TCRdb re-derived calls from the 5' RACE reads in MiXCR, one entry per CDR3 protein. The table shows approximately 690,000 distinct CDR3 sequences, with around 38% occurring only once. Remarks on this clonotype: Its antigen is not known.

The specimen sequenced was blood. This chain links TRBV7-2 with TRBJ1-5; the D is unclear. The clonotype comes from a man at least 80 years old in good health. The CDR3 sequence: CASSLRGQPQHF. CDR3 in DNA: TGTGCCAGCAGCTTACGGGGTCAGCCCCAGCATTTT.